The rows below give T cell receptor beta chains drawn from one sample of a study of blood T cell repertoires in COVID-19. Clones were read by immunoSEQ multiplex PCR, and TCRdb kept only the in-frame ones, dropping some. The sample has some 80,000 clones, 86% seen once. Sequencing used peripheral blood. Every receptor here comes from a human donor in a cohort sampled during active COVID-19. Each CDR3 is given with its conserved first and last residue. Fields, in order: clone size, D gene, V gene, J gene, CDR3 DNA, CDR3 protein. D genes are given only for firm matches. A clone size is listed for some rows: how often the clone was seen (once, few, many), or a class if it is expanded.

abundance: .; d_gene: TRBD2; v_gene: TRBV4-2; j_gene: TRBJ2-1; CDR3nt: TGTGCCAGCAGCCAAAGGGCTAGCGGGGATTTGAATGAGCAGTTCTTC; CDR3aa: CASSQRASGDLNEQFF
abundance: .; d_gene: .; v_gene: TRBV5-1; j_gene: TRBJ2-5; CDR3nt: TGCGCCAGCAGCTTGGAGAGCCCGAAAACGCTAGAGACCCAGTACTTC; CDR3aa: CASSLESPKTLETQYF
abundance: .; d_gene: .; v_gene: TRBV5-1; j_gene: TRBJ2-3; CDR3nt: TGCGCCAGCACCTCGAGCGCGTGGCCTACAGATACGCAGTATTTT; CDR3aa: CASTSSAWPTDTQYF
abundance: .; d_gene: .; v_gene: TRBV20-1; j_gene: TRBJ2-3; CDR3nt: TGCAGTGCTAGGGCCGCAGATACGCAGTATTTT; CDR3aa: CSARAADTQYF
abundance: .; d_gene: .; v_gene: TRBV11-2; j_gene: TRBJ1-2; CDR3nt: TGTGCCAGCAGGTCCGGGGGGCGTAACTATGGCTACACCTTC; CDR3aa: CASRSGGRNYGYTF
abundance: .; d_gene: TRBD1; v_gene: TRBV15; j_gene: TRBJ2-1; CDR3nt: TGTGCCACCAGCAGAGAGTACGGGACAGGGGTCAATGAGCAGTTCTTC; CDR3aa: CATSREYGTGVNEQFF
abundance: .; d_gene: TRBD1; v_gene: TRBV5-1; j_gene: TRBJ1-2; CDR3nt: TGCGCCAGCAGCGGACAGGGTGCCTATGGCTACACCTTC; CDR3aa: CASSGQGAYGYTF
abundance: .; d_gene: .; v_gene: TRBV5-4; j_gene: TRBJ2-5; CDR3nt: TGTGCCAGCAGCTCCCCGACTAGTGGGTCGGGGACCCAGTACTTC; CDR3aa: CASSSPTSGSGTQYF
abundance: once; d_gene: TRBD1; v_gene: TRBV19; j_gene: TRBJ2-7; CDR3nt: TGTGCCAGTAGTTCCCAGGGGGCCCACGAGCAGTACTTC; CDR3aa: CASSSQGAHEQYF
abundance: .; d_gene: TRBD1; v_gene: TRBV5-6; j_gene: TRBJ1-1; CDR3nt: TGTGCCAGCAGCGAATGGTCAGGGGGTGTCACTGAAGCTTTCTTT; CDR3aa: CASSEWSGGVTEAFF
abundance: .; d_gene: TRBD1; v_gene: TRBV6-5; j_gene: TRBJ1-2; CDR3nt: TGTGCCAGCAGGAGTAACAGGGGGCGCGTTGGCTACACCTTC; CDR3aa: CASRSNRGRVGYTF
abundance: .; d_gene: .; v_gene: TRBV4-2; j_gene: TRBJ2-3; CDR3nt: TGTGCCAGCAGCCAAGATCACAAAGATACGCAGTATTTT; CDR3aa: CASSQDHKDTQYF
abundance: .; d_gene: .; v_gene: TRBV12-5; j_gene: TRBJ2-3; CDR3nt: TGTGCTAGTGGTTTCACAGGGCGCACAGATACGCAGTATTTT; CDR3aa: CASGFTGRTDTQYF
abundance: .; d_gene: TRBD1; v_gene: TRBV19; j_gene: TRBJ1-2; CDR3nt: TGTGCCAGTAAAACAGGGGGCGCCGGCTATGGCTACACCTTC; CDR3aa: CASKTGGAGYGYTF
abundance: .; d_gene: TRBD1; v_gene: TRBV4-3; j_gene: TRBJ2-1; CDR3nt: TGCGCCAGCAGCCCTTCCGGGACAGGTTACAATGAGCAGTTCTTC; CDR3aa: CASSPSGTGYNEQFF
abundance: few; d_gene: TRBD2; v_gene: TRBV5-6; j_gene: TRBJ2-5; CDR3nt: TGTGCCAGCAGCCCGAGCGGGGGGTCCAGAGAGACCCAGTACTTC; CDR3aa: CASSPSGGSRETQYF
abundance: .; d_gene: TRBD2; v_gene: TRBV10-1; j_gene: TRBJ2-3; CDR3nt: TGCGCCAGCAGTGTGGGACTAGCGGAGACAGATACGCAGTATTTT; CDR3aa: CASSVGLAETDTQYF
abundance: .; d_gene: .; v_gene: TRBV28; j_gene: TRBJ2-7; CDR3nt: TGTGCCAGCAGTACCGACATCGAGCAGTACTTC; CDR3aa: CASSTDIEQYF
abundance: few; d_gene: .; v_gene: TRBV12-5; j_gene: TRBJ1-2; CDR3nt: TGTGCTAGTGGTTCCCGTAGCCATGGCTACACCTTC; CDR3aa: CASGSRSHGYTF
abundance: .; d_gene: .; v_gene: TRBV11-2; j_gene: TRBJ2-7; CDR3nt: TGTGCCAGCAGCTTAAGGGGAAGCGAGCAGTACTTC; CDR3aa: CASSLRGSEQYF
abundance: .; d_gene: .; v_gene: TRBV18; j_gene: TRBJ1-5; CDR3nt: TGTGCCAGCTCATCCGGACAGCTTAGTGGGAATCAGCCCCAGCATTTT; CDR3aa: CASSSGQLSGNQPQHF
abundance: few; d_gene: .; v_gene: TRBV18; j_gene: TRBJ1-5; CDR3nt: TGTGCCAGCTCACCGGAGTTTAGCAATCAGCCCCAGCATTTT; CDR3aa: CASSPEFSNQPQHF